Below, 14 T cell receptor beta chains from the same sample are listed, as sequenced in a study of radiation and T cells in renal cell carcinoma. Sample time point: blood 2 weeks post-SBRT. As to treatment: 15 Gy SBRT to primary tumor, nephrectomy 4 weeks later. The data were produced by immunoSEQ multiplex PCR, yet TCRdb's version contains in-frame clones alone and is incomplete. The sample lists approximately 75,000 clones; roughly 80% were seen once. The source was blood, collected from a patient whose treatment included radiotherapy and nephrectomy. All receptors derive from a man in his fifties or sixties with renal cell carcinoma.

This clone was detected once. V usage is TRBV25-1 and J usage is TRBJ2-6; D unclear. Germline loops: CDR1 MGHDK, CDR2 SYGVNS. Trimming removed 5 bases from V and 0 bases from J, with 11 bases in between. The CDR3 contains 16 residues. For the CDR3, the DNA is TGTGCCAGCAGTCAAACCCGCCACTCTGGGGCCAACGTCCTGACTTTC. Translation: CASSQTRHSGANVLTF.

CDR3 nucleotides: TGTGCCAGCAGTTTCGGACAGGGCGGGGGCGAAAAACTGTTTTTT. It is translated as CASSFGQGGGEKLFF. The rearrangement uses TRBV28 and TRBJ1-4, with 8 bases that match TRBD1. Trimming took 3 bases from V and 8 from J; bases not matched to a gene: 8. This CDR3 spans 15 amino acids. Germline V gene data show CDR1 as MDHEN and CDR2 as SYDVKM.

This sequence joins TRBV27 and TRBJ2-2, with D possibly TRBD1 on 5 matching bases. The CDR3 runs to 14 residues. Per germline, CDR1 MNHEY and CDR2 SMNVEV (reference sequence). V gave up 4 bases and J gave up 1 base, with 7 bases separating them. The CDR3 here is CASSSQGNTGELFF. The CDR3 region has the DNA TGTGCCAGCAGTTCCCAGGGGAACACCGGGGAGCTGTTTTTT.

This chain connects TRBV19 to TRBJ2-7, with TRBD2 matching over 7 bases. Germline V gene lookup returns CDR1 LNHDA and CDR2 SQIVND (reference sequence). The CDR3 sequence is 15 residues long. After removal of 7 bases from V and 3 bases from J, the junction contained 12 bases not matched to a gene. DNA of the CDR3: TGTGCCAGTAAGCCGGCGCTAGCGGCGCTCTACGAGCAGTACTTC. Residues: CASKPALAALYEQYF.

J is TRBJ2-7 and V is TRBV23-1; 13 positions agree with TRBD2. TRBV23-1 carries the ORF label, with uncertain function. CDR3 length: 16 residues. V dropped 4 bases and J dropped 5; count of bases not matched to a gene: 8. In DNA form, the CDR3 reads TGCGCCAGCAGTCCCGGACTAGCGGGAGTTTGGCACGAGCAGTACTTC. Protein sequence: CASSPGLAGVWHEQYF.

The rearrangement uses TRBV28 and TRBJ1-1; TRBD1 might be the D (5 bases). The length of the CDR3 is 16 residues. V lost 5 bases, J lost 1 base, and 17 bases lay in between. CDR1 and CDR2 (germline): MDHEN, SYDVKM. Here the CDR3 DNA reads TGTGCCAGCAGTCGAAAACCTGACAGTCCGAACACTGAAGCTTTCTTT. Translating gives CASSRKPDSPNTEAFF.

The chain carries TRBV7-9 and TRBJ2-3; perhaps D is TRBD1 or TRBD2 (6 bases each). Trimming pared 8 bases from V and 6 bases from J, leaving 21 bases between. Germline CDR1 SEHNR, CDR2 FQNEAQ (reference sequence). The CDR3 totals 15 residues. CDR3 protein: CASHNPGDSSDTQYF. CDR3 DNA sequence: TGTGCCAGCCACAACCCAGGGGACTCCTCGGATACGCAGTATTTT.

The rearrangement links TRBV4-1 to TRBJ1-1; D unresolved. The CDR3 runs to 14 residues. The V gene's germline CDR1 is MGHRA and CDR2 YSYEKL. V was pared by 4 bases and J by 1 base, with 10 bases between. The CDR3 region has the DNA TGCGCCAGCAGCCCCGGAGCCCAGAACACTGAAGCTTTCTTT. It specifies CASSPGAQNTEAFF.

V usage is TRBV2 and J usage is TRBJ2-3, with 7 bases lining up with TRBD1. The V gene end was trimmed by 6 bases and the J gene end by 14 bases; junction bases not matched to a gene: 17. CDR1 is SNHLY and CDR2 is FYNNEI in the germline V gene. This CDR3 has 14 residues. CDR3 region: CASSLITGQDHLYF. In DNA, the CDR3 is TGTGCCAGCAGCCTCATAACCGGACAGGATCACCTGTATTTT.

This clone came up a few times. At one end the junction does not follow the germline gene, possibly because of a read error. The chain has TRBV19 and TRBJ2-7; TRBD2 agrees at 9 bases. Germline V gives CDR1 LNHDA, CDR2 SQIVND (reference sequence). CDR3 length: 15 amino acids. CDR3 bases: TGTGCCAGCAGGGGTATTAGCGGGAGCTCCAACGAGCAGTACTTC. This codes for CASRGISGSSNEQYF.

The V call is TRBV14, the J call TRBJ2-4; a weak D match, TRBD1 (8 bases). V was trimmed by 4 bases and J by 1 base, leaving 17 bases between them. Germline CDR1 reads SGHDN; CDR2 reads FVKESK. The CDR3 runs to 17 residues. The CDR3 loop reads CASSPWTGREAKNIQYF. The CDR3, as DNA: TGTGCCAGCAGCCCCTGGACAGGGAGGGAGGCCAAAAACATTCAGTACTTC.

The rearrangement links TRBV7-2 to TRBJ1-1; 7 nucleotides line up with TRBD1. The trim removed 0 bases at V and 3 bases at J, leaving 10 bases unmatched. This CDR3 is built from 17 residues. CDR1 is SGHTA and CDR2 is FQGNSA in the germline V gene. The CDR3 loop reads CASSLARPTGRDTEAFF. CDR3 nucleotides: TGTGCCAGCAGCTTAGCCCGTCCGACAGGGAGGGACACTGAAGCTTTCTTT. The full variable domain, completed using reference TRBV7-2 and TRBJ1-1, is GAGVSQSPSNKVTEKGKDVELRCDPISGHTALYWYRQSLGQGLEFLIYFQGNSAPDKSGLPSDRFSAERTGGSVSTLTIQRTQQEDSAVYLCASSLARPTGRDTEAFFGQGTRLTVV.

The CDR3 spells CASSSPGQAIGNVLTF. CDR3 nucleotide sequence: TGTGCCAGCAGTTCCCCAGGACAGGCCATAGGCAACGTCCTGACTTTC. V gene TRBV27 combines with J gene TRBJ2-6, with 7 bases aligning to TRBD1. V lost 4 bases to trimming and J lost 9 bases; unmatched junction nucleotides: 12. Looked up from germline, CDR1 is MNHEY and CDR2 is SMNVEV (reference sequence). CDR3 length: 16 residues.

This clone was detected a few times. The CDR3 region is CASSYSGPDGYTF. The CDR3 coding sequence is TGTGCCAGCAGTTACTCGGGGCCGGATGGCTACACCTTC. The chain uses TRBV6-5 and TRBJ1-2, with D possibly TRBD1 on 5 matching bases. The CDR3 spans 13 residues. V shed 0 bases and J shed 6 bases, with 8 bases lying between them. CDR1 is MNHEY and CDR2 is SVGAGI in the germline V gene.